The clone carrying this TCR beta chain appeared many times. Its antigen remains unidentified. The sample originates from a study of T cells in Graves' hyperthyroidism and ophthalmopathy. Looking at the study overall: Blood was drawn when the patient was first diagnosed and still untreated. Study results and caveats: Blood also carried most thyroid clonotypes expanded above 0.001.

Amplification targeted TCR beta CDR3 regions from RNA transcripts. The HTBI set primed first-round TCR CDR3 RT-PCR. TCRdb reanalysed the multiplex PCR reads using MiXCR and keeps one entry per CDR3 protein. The table records hundreds of thousands of distinct CDR3 sequences, over 35% of them present only once. Uncontrolled infections, other autoimmune diseases, pregnancy or lactation led to exclusion of patients. Diagnoses used clinical symptoms, serum thyroxine and TRAb, thyroid ultrasound and orbital computed tomography. The germline V gene encodes CDR1 SGHVS and CDR2 FNYEAQ. V dropped 3 bases and J dropped 5 bases, with 16 bases sitting between them. The CDR3 is 16 amino acids.

Specimen: blood. The chain joins TRBV7-6 to TRBJ1-4; D remains ambiguous. The clonotype originates from a man aged 18 to 29 with Graves' hyperthyroidism. The CDR3 bases are TGTGCCAGCAGCTTCCGGTCAGTTGGCGGAAATGAAAAACTGTTTTTT. Its translation: CASSFRSVGGNEKLFF.